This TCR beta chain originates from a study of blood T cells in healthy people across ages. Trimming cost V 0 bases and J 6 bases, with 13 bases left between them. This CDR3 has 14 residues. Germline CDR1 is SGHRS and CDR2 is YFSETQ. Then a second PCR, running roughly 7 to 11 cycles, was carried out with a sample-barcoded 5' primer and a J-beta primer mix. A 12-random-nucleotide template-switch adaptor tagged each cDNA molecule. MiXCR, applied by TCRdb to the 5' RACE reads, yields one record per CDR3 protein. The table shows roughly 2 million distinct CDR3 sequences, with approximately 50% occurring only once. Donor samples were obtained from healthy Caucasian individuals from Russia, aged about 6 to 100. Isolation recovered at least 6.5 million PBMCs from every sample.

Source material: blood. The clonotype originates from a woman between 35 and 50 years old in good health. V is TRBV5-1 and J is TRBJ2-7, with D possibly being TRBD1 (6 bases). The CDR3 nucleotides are TGCGCCAGCAGCTTGGCCGCAGGGGTCGGCGAGCAGTACTTC. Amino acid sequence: CASSLAAGVGEQYF.